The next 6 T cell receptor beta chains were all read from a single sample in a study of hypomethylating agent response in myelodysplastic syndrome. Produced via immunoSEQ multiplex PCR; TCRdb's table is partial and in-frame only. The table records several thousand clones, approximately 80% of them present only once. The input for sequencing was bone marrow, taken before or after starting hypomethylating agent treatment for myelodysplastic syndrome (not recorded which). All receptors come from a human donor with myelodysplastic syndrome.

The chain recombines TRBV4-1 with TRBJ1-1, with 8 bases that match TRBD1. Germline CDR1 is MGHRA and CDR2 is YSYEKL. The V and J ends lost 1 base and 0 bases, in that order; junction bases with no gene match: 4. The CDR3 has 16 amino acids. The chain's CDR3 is CASSQGTGRLNTEAFF. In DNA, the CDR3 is TGCGCCAGCAGCCAAGGGACAGGGCGCCTGAACACTGAAGCTTTCTTT.

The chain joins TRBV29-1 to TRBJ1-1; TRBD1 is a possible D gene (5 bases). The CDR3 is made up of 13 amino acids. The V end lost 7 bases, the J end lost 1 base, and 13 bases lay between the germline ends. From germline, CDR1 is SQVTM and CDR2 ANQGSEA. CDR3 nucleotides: TGCAGCGCCCAGCGGGGCGGGAACACTGAAGCTTTCTTT. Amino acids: CSAQRGGNTEAFF.

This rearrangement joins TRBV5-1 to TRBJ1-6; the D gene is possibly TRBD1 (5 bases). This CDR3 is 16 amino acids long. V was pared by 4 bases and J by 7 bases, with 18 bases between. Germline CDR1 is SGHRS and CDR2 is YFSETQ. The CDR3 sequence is CASSMGPTGTNSPLHF. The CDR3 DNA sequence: TGCGCCAGCAGCATGGGGCCCACCGGGACGAATTCACCCCTCCACTTT.

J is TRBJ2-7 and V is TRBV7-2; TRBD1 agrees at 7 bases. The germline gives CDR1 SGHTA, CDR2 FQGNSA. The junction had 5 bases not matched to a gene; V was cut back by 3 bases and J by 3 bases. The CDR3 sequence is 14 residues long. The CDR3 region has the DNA TGTGCCAGCAGCTTGGGACAGACGTTCTACGAGCAGTACTTC. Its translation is CASSLGQTFYEQYF.

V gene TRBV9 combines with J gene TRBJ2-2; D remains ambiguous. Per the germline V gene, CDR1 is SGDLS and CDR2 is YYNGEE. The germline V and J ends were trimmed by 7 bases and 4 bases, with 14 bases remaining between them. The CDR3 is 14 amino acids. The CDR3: CASSLGSATGELFF. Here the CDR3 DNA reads TGTGCCAGCTCCCTCGGCTCCGCCACCGGGGAGCTGTTTTTT.

CDR3 protein: CASRVTSGGYYNEQFF. CDR3 nucleotide sequence: TGTGCCAGCAGGGTTACTAGCGGGGGATACTACAATGAGCAGTTCTTC. V is TRBV11-2 and J is TRBJ2-1, with 11 nucleotides matching TRBD2. The CDR3 consists of 16 residues. Germline CDR1 is SGHAT and CDR2 is FQNNGV. V lost 6 bases, J lost 3 bases, and 7 bases stayed unmatched.